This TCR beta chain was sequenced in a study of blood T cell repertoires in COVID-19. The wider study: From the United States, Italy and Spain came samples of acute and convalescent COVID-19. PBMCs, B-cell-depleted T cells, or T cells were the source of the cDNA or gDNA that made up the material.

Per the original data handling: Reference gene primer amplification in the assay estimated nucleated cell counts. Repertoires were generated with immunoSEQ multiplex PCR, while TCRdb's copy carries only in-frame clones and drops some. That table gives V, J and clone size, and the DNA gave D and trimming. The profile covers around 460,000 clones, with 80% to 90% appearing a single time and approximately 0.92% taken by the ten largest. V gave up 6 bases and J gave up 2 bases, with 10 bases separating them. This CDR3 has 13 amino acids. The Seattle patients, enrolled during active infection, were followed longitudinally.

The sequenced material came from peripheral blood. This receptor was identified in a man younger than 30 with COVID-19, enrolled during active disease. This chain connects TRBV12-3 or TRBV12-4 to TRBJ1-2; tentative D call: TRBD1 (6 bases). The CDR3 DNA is TGTGCCAGCAGACCCCAGGGGAACTATGGCTACACCTTC. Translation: CASRPQGNYGYTF.